These 14 T cell receptor beta chains share one sample of origin, sequenced in a study of blood T cell repertoires in COVID-19. Only in-frame clones appear in the TCRdb table, and some are missing; sequencing was by immunoSEQ multiplex PCR. There are over 95,000 clones in the sample; roughly 84% occur only once, and about 2% lies in the top ten. The sample comprised peripheral blood. These receptors were collected from a man in his sixties or seventies with active or convalescent COVID-19.

This clone has only a few counts. V usage is TRBV6-1 and J usage is TRBJ1-1; D possibly corresponds to TRBD1 (6 bases). CDR3 length: 15 amino acids. Germline V gene sequence: CDR1 MNHNS, CDR2 SASEGT. Trimming removed 0 bases from V and 5 bases from J, with 13 bases in between. The DNA for the CDR3 is TGTGCCAGCAGTGAAGCGTTCGGGGGGCGGACTGAAGCTTTCTTT. Amino acid sequence: CASSEAFGGRTEAFF.

This chain uses TRBV7-8 with TRBJ1-6; 8 nucleotides align to TRBD1. Germline CDR1 and CDR2: SGHVS and FQNEAQ. Losses at the gene ends were 5 bases for V and 8 bases for J; bases not matched to a gene: 5. The length of the CDR3 is 14 residues. The CDR3: CASSVGQDHSPLHF. The CDR3 DNA follows: TGTGCCAGCAGCGTGGGACAGGACCATTCACCCCTCCACTTT.

In this sample, this clone turned up a few times. The chain is built from TRBV2 and TRBJ2-1; TRBD2 aligns across 11 bases. V lost 8 bases to trimming and J lost 2 bases; unmatched junction nucleotides: 5. The germline gives CDR1 SNHLY, CDR2 FYNNEI. The CDR3 has 15 amino acids. CDR3 residues: CASGRLAGTYNEQFF. The CDR3 bases are TGTGCCAGCGGGAGACTAGCGGGGACCTACAATGAGCAGTTCTTC.

The rearrangement joins TRBV5-4 to TRBJ1-1; D is undetermined. V lost 1 base, J lost 1 base, and 11 bases lay in between. Germline assignment: CDR1 SGHNT and CDR2 YYREEE (reference sequence). The CDR3 is made up of 15 amino acids. As DNA, the CDR3 is TGTGCCAGCAGCTTGAGCTCTCCAACGAACACTGAAGCTTTCTTT. Protein sequence: CASSLSSPTNTEAFF.

The rearrangement joins TRBV4-3 to TRBJ2-3; TRBD2 matches 11 bases. This CDR3 is 18 amino acids long. J lost 2 bases, V lost 0 bases, and 7 bases had no gene match. CDR1 LGHNA and CDR2 YSLEER come from the germline V gene. CDR3 region: CASSQESSGGSNTDTQYF. CDR3 nucleotides: TGCGCCAGCAGCCAAGAGTCTAGCGGGGGGTCCAACACAGATACGCAGTATTTT.

This clone has only one observation. The V gene is TRBV28, the J gene TRBJ2-7, with a weak D call TRBD1 (5 bases). Germline lookup yields CDR1 MDHEN and CDR2 SYDVKM. This CDR3 region has 19 residues. V was cut by 5 bases and J by 4 bases, with 30 bases left in between. Here the CDR3 DNA reads TGTGCCAGCAGTCCAGCCCCTTGGATGTCCACAGGCAGAAGATACGAGCAGTACTTC. Amino acid sequence: CASSPAPWMSTGRRYEQYF.

The rearrangement joins TRBV30 to TRBJ2-1, with D perhaps matching TRBD2 (6 bases). V was cut by 3 bases and J by 1 base, with 7 bases left in between. CDR1 and CDR2 from the germline V gene are GTSNPN and SVGIG (reference sequence). The CDR3 totals 13 residues. The CDR3 reads CAWRRGSYNEQFF. The CDR3 region has the DNA TGTGCCTGGAGGCGGGGTTCCTACAATGAGCAGTTCTTC.

In its sample, this clone was seen a few times. The rearrangement uses TRBV7-2 and TRBJ2-1; D might be TRBD1 (6 bases). There are 13 residues in the CDR3. V lost 3 bases and J 9 bases, leaving 12 bases between the germline ends. The germline V gene encodes CDR1 SGHTA and CDR2 FQGNSA. In DNA form, the CDR3 reads TGTGCCAGCAGCTTCCTGGGGGCATCTGAGCAGTTCTTC. It codes for CASSFLGASEQFF.

The J gene is TRBJ2-3, the V gene TRBV18; TRBD1 matches 9 bases. The CDR3 loop spans 15 amino acids. J gave up 4 bases and V 6 bases, and 8 bases lay outside the gene matches. The germline gives CDR1 KGHSH, CDR2 LQKENI. This CDR3 reads CASSPGTGNSDTQYF. For the CDR3, the DNA is TGTGCCAGCTCTCCCGGGACAGGGAATTCAGATACGCAGTATTTT. The full variable domain, in which reference TRBV18 and TRBJ2-3 provide the parts outside the CDR3, is NAGVMQNPRHLVRRRGQEARLRCSPMKGHSHVYWYRQLPEEGLKFMVYLQKENIIDESGMPKERFSAEFPKEGPSILRIQQVVRGDSAAYFCASSPGTGNSDTQYFGPGTRLTVL.

The chain has TRBV7-6 and TRBJ2-2; 9 bases line up with TRBD2. After removal of 5 bases from V and 7 bases from J, the junction contained 8 bases not matched to a gene. The V gene's germline CDR1 is SGHVS and CDR2 FNYEAQ. The CDR3 sequence is 15 residues long. The CDR3 bases are TGTGCCAGCAGCCCGATAGCGGGAGCCAGCGGGGAGCTGTTTTTT. This sequence encodes CASSPIAGASGELFF. Using reference TRBV7-6 and TRBJ2-2 for the parts outside the CDR3, the full variable domain is GAGVSQSPRYKVTKRGQDVALRCDPISGHVSLYWYRQALGQGPEFLTYFNYEAQQDKSGLPNDRFSAERPEGSISTLTIQRTEQRDSAMYRCASSPIAGASGELFFGEGSRLTVL.

This rearrangement joins TRBV9 to TRBJ2-3; TRBD1 matches 7 bases. The germline CDR1 and CDR2 sequences are SGDLS and YYNGEE. Trimming took 3 bases from V and 2 from J; bases not matched to a gene: 9. CDR3 length: 16 amino acids. This chain's CDR3 is CASSATGTEPTDTQYF. CDR3 bases: TGTGCCAGCAGCGCTACAGGGACAGAACCCACAGATACGCAGTATTTT.

This chain connects TRBV6-2 or TRBV6-3 to TRBJ2-5; 8 bases line up with TRBD2. The CDR3 contains 16 residues. The germline V gene encodes CDR1 MNHEY and CDR2 SVGEGT. The ends lost 5 bases at V and 0 bases at J; junction bases unmatched: 8. The CDR3 nucleotides read TGTGCCAGCAGTGCAGCGGGGGCGCAGTACCAAGAGACCCAGTACTTC. This codes for CASSAAGAQYQETQYF.

This chain links TRBV4-2 with TRBJ2-3; TRBD2 might be the D (6 bases). Germline lookup yields CDR1 LGHNA and CDR2 YNFKEQ. The CDR3 has 16 residues. The V end lost 2 bases, the J end lost 4 bases, and 16 bases lay between the germline ends. This CDR3 reads CASSQLATSGADTQYF. The DNA of the CDR3 is TGTGCCAGCAGCCAACTAGCGACCTCCGGCGCAGATACGCAGTATTTT.

V gene TRBV12-3 or TRBV12-4 combines with J gene TRBJ2-1; perhaps TRBD1 as D (5 bases). The CDR3 runs to 13 residues. V was clipped by 8 bases and J by 10 bases, with 18 bases between them. CDR3 in DNA: TGTGCCAGCCTTTGGGGCGGCGGTCGAGAGCAGTTCTTC. Protein sequence: CASLWGGGREQFF.